These 10 T cell receptor beta chains were all obtained from the same sample, sequenced in a study of monozygotic twins with inflammatory bowel disease (dated by TCRdb to between 2019 and 2020). Library preparation was by 5' RACE. This sample was sequenced with an Illumina HiSeq 2500. Through TCRdb reprocessing, the reads give one entry per CDR3 protein sequence; DNA is omitted. The sample's records list roughly 100,000 distinct CDR3 sequences. The ten biggest clones cover 1.5% to 2% of the sample. The sequenced sample was blood. These receptors were obtained from a human donor with ulcerative colitis or Crohn's disease, or a healthy co-twin of an affected twin (not recorded which).

This chain connects TRBV6-5 to TRBJ2-3; TCRdb's D gene call, TRBD1, goes unchecked for lack of DNA. Germline V gene lookup returns CDR1 MNHEY and CDR2 SVGAGI. This CDR3 region has 18 residues. CDR3 sequence: CASSWNNYGTGFTDTQYF.

V gene TRBV7-3 combines with J gene TRBJ1-1. The CDR3 has 13 residues. Germline V lookup: CDR1 SGHTA, CDR2 FQGTGA. The CDR3 spells CASSLTRLTEAFF.

The chain couples TRBV5-1 to TRBJ2-7; TCRdb indicates TRBD1, and absent DNA this call remains unverified. Looked up from germline, CDR1 is SGHRS and CDR2 is YFSETQ. CDR3 length: 14 residues. CDR3 loop: CASSARDRGYEQYF.

The chain employs TRBV19 and TRBJ2-5; TCRdb's D call, TRBD1, is unchecked because there is no DNA. The CDR3 is 16 amino acids. In germline, CDR1 is LNHDA, CDR2 SQIVND (reference sequence). CDR3 amino acids: CASSPGGSGPRQTQYF.

The chain recombines TRBV5-1 with TRBJ2-1; the D call from TCRdb, TRBD1, cannot be confirmed without DNA. Looked up from germline, CDR1 is SGHRS and CDR2 is YFSETQ. The CDR3 is 15 residues long. The CDR3 loop reads CASSFGGRSYNEQFF. The variable domain in full, completed from reference TRBV5-1 and TRBJ2-1, reads KAGVTQTPRYLIKTRGQQVTLSCSPISGHRSVSWYQQTPGQGLQFLFEYFSETQRNKGNFPGRFSGRQFSNSRSEMNVSTLELGDSALYLCASSFGGRSYNEQFFGPGTRLTVL.

This CDR3 reads CASSYSTSGGETQYF. The chain has TRBV6-2 or TRBV6-3 and TRBJ2-5; TCRdb calls TRBD1, which cannot be checked without DNA. Germline V gene data show CDR1 as MNHEY and CDR2 as SVGEGT. The CDR3 totals 15 residues.

The genes are TRBV18 and TRBJ1-4; TCRdb designates TRBD1, a call that cannot be tested without DNA. The CDR3 runs to 12 residues. From germline, CDR1 is KGHSH and CDR2 LQKENI. CDR3 loop: CASSERAEKLFF.

The genes are TRBV10-3 and TRBJ2-3. CDR3 length: 12 residues. The V gene's germline CDR1 is ENHRY and CDR2 SYGVKD. CDR3 protein: CAIGVVTDTQYF.

The chain is built from TRBV10-3 and TRBJ2-7. CDR3 size: 14 residues. Germline CDR1 and CDR2: ENHRY and SYGVKD. The CDR3 protein is CAISDLIEINEQYF.

CDR3 in amino acids: CASSLGGGEQFF. The chain combines TRBV7-2 with TRBJ2-1. Germline CDR1 reads SGHTA; CDR2 reads FQGNSA. The CDR3 covers 12 residues.